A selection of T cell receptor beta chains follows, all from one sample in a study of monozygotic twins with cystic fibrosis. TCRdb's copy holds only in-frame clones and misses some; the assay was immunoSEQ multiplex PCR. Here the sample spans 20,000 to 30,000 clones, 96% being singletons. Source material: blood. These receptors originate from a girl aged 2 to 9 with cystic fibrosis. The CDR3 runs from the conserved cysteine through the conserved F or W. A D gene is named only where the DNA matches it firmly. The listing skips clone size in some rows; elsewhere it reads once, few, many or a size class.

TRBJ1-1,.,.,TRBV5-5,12,TGTGCCAGCAGCTTGGGCACAGGGTACGCTTTCTTT,CASSLGTGYAFF
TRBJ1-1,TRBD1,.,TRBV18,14,TGTGCCAGCTCACCAATGACAGGGGAGACTGAAGCTTTCTTT,CASSPMTGETEAFF
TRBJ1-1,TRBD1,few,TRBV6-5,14,TGTGCCAGCAGTCGACAGGGGCTGAACACTGAAGCTTTCTTT,CASSRQGLNTEAFF
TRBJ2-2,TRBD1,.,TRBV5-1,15,TGCGCCAGCAGCCTGGACAGGGGAAACACCGGGGAGCTGTTTTTT,CASSLDRGNTGELFF
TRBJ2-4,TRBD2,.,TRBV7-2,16,TGTGCCAGCAGCTTAAGGAGCGGGAGTACGGGGAACATTCAGTACTTC,CASSLRSGSTGNIQYF
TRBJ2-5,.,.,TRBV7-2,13,TGTGCCAGCAGCGGGACGGTACAAGAGACCCAGTACTTC,CASSGTVQETQYF
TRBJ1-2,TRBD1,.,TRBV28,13,TGTGCCAGCAGACCTACAGGGGGCTATGGCTACACCTTC,CASRPTGGYGYTF
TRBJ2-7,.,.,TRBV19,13,TGTGCCAGTAGCCCTCATAGCTCCTACGAGCAGTACTTC,CASSPHSSYEQYF
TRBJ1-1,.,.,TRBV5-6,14,TGTGCCAGCAGCTTGGAACCTTATAGGACTGAAGCTTTCTTT,CASSLEPYRTEAFF
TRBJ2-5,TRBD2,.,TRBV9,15,TGTGCCAGCAGCCCCCCAGGCGGGGGAGGCGAGACCCAGTACTTC,CASSPPGGGGETQYF
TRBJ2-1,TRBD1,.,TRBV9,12,TGTGCCAGCAGCACAGGGGAGAATGAGCAGTTCTTC,CASSTGENEQFF
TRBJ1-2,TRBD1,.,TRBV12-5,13,TGTGCTAGTGGTTTCGGGACAGCGGCTGGCTACACCTTC,CASGFGTAAGYTF
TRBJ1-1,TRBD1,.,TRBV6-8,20,TGTGCCAGCAGTCCTCGTGAATCCCGGACAGGGGCGCAGATGAACACTGAAGCTTTCTTT,CASSPRESRTGAQMNTEAFF
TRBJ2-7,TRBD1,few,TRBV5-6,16,TGTGCCAGCAGTTTATACTCCGGGACAGCGACCTACGAGCAGTACTTC,CASSLYSGTATYEQYF
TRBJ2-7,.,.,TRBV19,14,TGTGCCAGTAGCCCTGAGCTAGCGTCCTACGAGCAGTACTTC,CASSPELASYEQYF
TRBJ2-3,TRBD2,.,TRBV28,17,TGTGCCAGCAGTTCTTGGACTAGCGGGAGTAATACAGATACGCAGTATTTT,CASSSWTSGSNTDTQYF
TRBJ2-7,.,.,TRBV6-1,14,TGTGCCAGCAGTGTCAGGGGTCAAACCTACGAGCAGTACTTC,CASSVRGQTYEQYF
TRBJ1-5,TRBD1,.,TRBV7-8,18,TGTGCCAGCAGCTCCGGTCTGACAGGGGGGCTGAAAAATCAGCCCCAGCATTTT,CASSSGLTGGLKNQPQHF
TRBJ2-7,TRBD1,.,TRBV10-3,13,TGTGCCATCAGTCGTCAGGGGGAGTACGAGCAGTACTTC,CAISRQGEYEQYF
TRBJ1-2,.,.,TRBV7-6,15,TGTGCCAGCAGCTCCCAAGGGGCGGGCGCTTATGGCTACACCTTC,CASSSQGAGAYGYTF
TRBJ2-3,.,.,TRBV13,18,TGTGCCAGCAGCGTACTGGGTGGGCAGTGGGGAAGTTCGGATACGCAGTATTTT,CASSVLGGQWGSSDTQYF
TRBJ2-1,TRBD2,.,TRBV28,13,TGTGCCAGCAGGCGGGAGGGGTACAATGAGCAGTTCTTC,CASRREGYNEQFF
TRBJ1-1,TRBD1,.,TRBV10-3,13,TGTGCCATCAGTGGGGACAGCCCGGGGGGAGCTTTCTTT,CAISGDSPGGAFF
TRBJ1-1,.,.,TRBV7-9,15,TGTGCCAGCAGCCCCAAGTGGGCAGGGGCCACTGAAGCTTTCTTT,CASSPKWAGATEAFF
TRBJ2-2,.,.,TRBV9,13,TGTGCCAGCAGCGTAGACCTCCCCGGGGAGCTGTTTTTT,CASSVDLPGELFF
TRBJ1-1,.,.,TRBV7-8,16,TGTGCCAGCAGCTTATGGGCGGGGGACGTGAACACTGAAGCTTTCTTT,CASSLWAGDVNTEAFF
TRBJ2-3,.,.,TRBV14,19,TGTGCCAGCAGCCAAGGTCCGTTGGGACACTCGACTAGCACAGATACGCAGTATTTT,CASSQGPLGHSTSTDTQYF
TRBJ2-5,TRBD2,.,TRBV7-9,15,TGTGCCAGCAGCTTAGGACTAGCGGGAGAAGAGACCCAGTACTTC,CASSLGLAGEETQYF
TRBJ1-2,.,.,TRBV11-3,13,TGTGCCAGCAGCTCCACGACTAACTATGGCTACACCTTC,CASSSTTNYGYTF
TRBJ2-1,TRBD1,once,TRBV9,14,TGTGCCAGCAGCGTGACCGGACAGGGCAATGAGCAGTTCTTC,CASSVTGQGNEQFF
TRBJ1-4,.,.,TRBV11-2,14,TGTGCCAGCAGCTCGGGGAAGTGGGAGGAAAAACTGTTTTTT,CASSSGKWEEKLFF
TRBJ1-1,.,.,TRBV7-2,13,TGTGCCAGCAGCTTAGAACGGGAAACTGAAGCTTTCTTT,CASSLERETEAFF
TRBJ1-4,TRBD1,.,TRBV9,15,TGTGCCAGCAGCCCCGACGGGACAGGGCGCGAAAAACTGTTTTTT,CASSPDGTGREKLFF
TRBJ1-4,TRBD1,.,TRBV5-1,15,TGCGCCAGCAGCGCCACAGGGGGCAAGGATAAAAAACTGTTTTTT,CASSATGGKDKKLFF
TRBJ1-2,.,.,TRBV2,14,TGTGCCAGCAGTCTCCCGGAACTGGTTAATGGCTACACCTTC,CASSLPELVNGYTF
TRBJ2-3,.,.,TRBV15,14,TGTGCCACCAGCAGAGATCCCCCCCCAGATACGCAGTATTTT,CATSRDPPPDTQYF
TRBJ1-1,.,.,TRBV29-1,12,TGCAGCACCGGACAAGGGGACACTGAAGCTTTCTTT,CSTGQGDTEAFF
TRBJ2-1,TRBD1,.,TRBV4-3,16,TGCGCCAGCAGCCGCACCGGGACAGGGGTCTACAATGAGCAGTTCTTC,CASSRTGTGVYNEQFF
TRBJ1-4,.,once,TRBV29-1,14,TGCAGCGTGGGGACCGATTCAACTAATGAAAAACTGTTTTTT,CSVGTDSTNEKLFF
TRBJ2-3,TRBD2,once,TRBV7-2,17,TGTGCCAGCAGCTTAGTAGGGACTAGCGGGAGAGGAGATACGCAGTATTTT,CASSLVGTSGRGDTQYF
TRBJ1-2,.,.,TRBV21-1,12,TGTGCCAGCAACTCAGACAGATATGGCTACACCTTC,CASNSDRYGYTF
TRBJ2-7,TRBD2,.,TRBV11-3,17,TGTGCCAGCAGCTTAGGCCTAGCACGGCTAGCGGCCTACGAGCAGTACTTC,CASSLGLARLAAYEQYF
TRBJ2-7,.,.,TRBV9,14,TGTGCCAGCAGCGTAGTGGGGTCCTCCTACGAGCAGTACTTC,CASSVVGSSYEQYF
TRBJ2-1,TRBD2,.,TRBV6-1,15,TGTGCCAGCAGTGAAGAAAGATGGGAGGGCCATGAGCAGTTCTTC,CASSEERWEGHEQFF
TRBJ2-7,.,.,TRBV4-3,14,TGCGCCAGCAGCCCACACCCGGGATCCTACGAGCAGTACTTC,CASSPHPGSYEQYF
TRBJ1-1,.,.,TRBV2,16,TGTGCCAGCAAACGGGACGGCATACGCATGAACACTGAAGCTTTCTTT,CASKRDGIRMNTEAFF
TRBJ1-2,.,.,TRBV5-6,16,TGTGCCAGCAGCCCGACCGGGAGGGGGGCGACATATGGCTACACCTTC,CASSPTGRGATYGYTF
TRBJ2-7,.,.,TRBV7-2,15,TGTGCCAGCAGCTTATCATGGGTTGCTGCCTACGAGCAGTACTTC,CASSLSWVAAYEQYF
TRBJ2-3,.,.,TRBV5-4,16,TGTGCCAGCAGCACCCGCGGGGCGGGCTACACAGATACGCAGTATTTT,CASSTRGAGYTDTQYF
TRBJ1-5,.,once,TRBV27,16,TGTGCCAGCACCAACTTTCCCGGGACTCCGGGGCAGCCCCAGCATTTT,CASTNFPGTPGQPQHF
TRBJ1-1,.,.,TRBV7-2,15,TGTGCCAGCAGCCCCCCGCGACGGTGGAGGACTGAAGCTTTCTTT,CASSPPRRWRTEAFF
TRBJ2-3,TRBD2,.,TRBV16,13,TGTGCCAGCACTAGCGGAAGCACAGATACGCAGTATTTT,CASTSGSTDTQYF
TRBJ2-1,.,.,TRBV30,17,TGTGCCTGGAGTCCGTCTGGTGCGTTATACCGCTACAATGAGCAGTTCTTC,CAWSPSGALYRYNEQFF